The source of this TCR beta chain is a study of blood T cells in healthy people across ages. For the second PCR, which ran for 7 to 11 cycles, a sample-barcoded 5' primer and a J-beta primer mix were used. TCRdb used MiXCR to reprocess the 5' RACE reads, holding one entry per CDR3 protein. The data hold about a million distinct CDR3 sequences, with roughly 51% observed a single time. Germline V lookup: CDR1 SGHAT, CDR2 FQNNGV. CDR3 length: 16 residues. Trimming removed 4 bases from V and 4 bases from J; junction bases left unmatched: 7. The gene calls are TRBV11-2 and TRBJ2-5, with 12 bases aligning to TRBD2. This TCR was recovered from a woman between 55 and 75 years old in good health. The sequencing input was blood. CDR3 residues: CASSWQTSGSGETQYF. The CDR3 DNA reads as TGTGCCAGCAGCTGGCAGACTAGCGGGAGCGGAGAGACCCAGTACTTC.